Presented here are 5 T cell receptor beta chains from one specimen sequenced in a study of CD4 T cells in relation to SARS-CoV-2 and coronaviruses. The table came from immunoSEQ multiplex PCR; TCRdb's copy has only in-frame clones and leaves some out. Of around 31,000 clones in the sample, under 80% are singletons; the top ten hold under 3.5%. The antigens these receptors bind are not known. Sequenced material: memory CD4+ T cells from PBMCs, cultured in vitro. These receptors originate from an adult with COVID-19.

On this clone: A junction boundary mismatches the germline segment, possibly from a read error. The chain couples TRBV6-5 to TRBJ2-5; no firm D call. The germline CDR1 and CDR2 sequences are MNHEY and SVGAGI. The CDR3 covers 13 residues. The CDR3 region has the DNA TGTGCCGGCAGTTTTTCGTACCAAGAGACCCAGTACTTC. As protein: CAGSFSYQETQYF.

This chain links TRBV28 with TRBJ2-7; D might be TRBD1 (5 bases). Germline CDR1 MDHEN, CDR2 SYDVKM. CDR3 length: 16 residues. V lost 6 bases to trimming and J lost 1 base, with 19 bases between them. The DNA for the CDR3 is TGTGCCAGCAGACCACCTGGGGCAGACCGTTCCTACGAGCAGTACTTC. The encoded protein is CASRPPGADRSYEQYF.

The chain links TRBV7-9 to TRBJ1-5; D remains ambiguous. The CDR3 length is 14 residues. The germline V and J ends were trimmed by 1 base and 10 bases, with 14 bases remaining between them. Germline V gives CDR1 SEHNR, CDR2 FQNEAQ (reference sequence). CDR3 sequence: CASSLGTRLEPQHF. The CDR3 nucleotides read TGTGCCAGCAGCTTAGGCACGAGGTTAGAACCCCAGCATTTT.

The chain is built from TRBV28 and TRBJ2-7, with 10 bases identical to TRBD2. V trimming: 4 bases; J trimming: 3 bases; junction bases outside the gene matches: 9. The germline V gene encodes CDR1 MDHEN and CDR2 SYDVKM. The CDR3 is 16 residues long. CDR3: CASSYIFGTSDYEQYF. CDR3 sequence (DNA): TGTGCCAGCAGTTATATTTTCGGGACTAGCGACTACGAGCAGTACTTC.

This clone was seen more than once but under ten times. The chain carries TRBV5-4 and TRBJ2-5; TRBD2 matches 7 bases. The CDR3 totals 17 residues. Germline V gene sequence: CDR1 SGHNT, CDR2 YYREEE (reference sequence). Losses at the gene ends were 4 bases for V and 1 base for J; bases not matched to a gene: 13. The CDR3 DNA follows: TGTGCCAGCAGCGCAATTGGGGGGGGACGGAGCCAAGAGACCCAGTACTTC. This gives the protein CASSAIGGGRSQETQYF.